What follows is one T cell receptor (beta chain) and its context. V was clipped by 6 bases and J by 3 bases; unmatched bases: 2. Germline assignment: CDR1 SNHLY and CDR2 FYNNEI. This CDR3 region has 14 residues. The sample is drawn from a study of blood T cell repertoires in COVID-19. Libraries were prepared by immunoSEQ multiplex PCR; TCRdb keeps only in-frame clonotypes and omits some of them. The repertoire holds about 150,000 clones, with roughly 78% as singletons. The rearrangement links TRBV2 to TRBJ1-6, with 7 bases fitting TRBD1. The sample was peripheral blood. The sequence was collected from a human donor with acute or convalescent COVID-19. The donor label of this sample is uncertain. CDR3 protein: CASRRDSYNSPLHF. Here the CDR3 DNA reads TGTGCCAGCAGGCGGGACAGCTATAATTCACCCCTCCACTTT. Variable domain in full (rest from reference TRBV2 and TRBJ1-6): EPEVTQTPSHQVTQMGQEVILRCVPISNHLYFYWYRQILGQKVEFLVSFYNNEISEKSEIFDDQFSVERPDGSNFTLKIRSTKLEDSAMYFCASRRDSYNSPLHFGNGTRLTVT.